This TCR beta chain was retrieved from a study of blood T cells in healthy people across ages. Overall study: Template-switching capture recovered about one barcoded beta molecule per two T cells.

Around 10 milliliters of peripheral blood were drawn from each donor. Next came a second PCR, run for about 7 to 12 cycles, which used a sample-barcoded 5' primer along with a J-beta primer mix. TCRdb re-called the 5' RACE reads with MiXCR, one entry per CDR3 protein. The repertoire consists of hundreds of thousands of distinct CDR3 sequences, with 35% to 40% occurring once and the leading ten covering 10% to 15%. The CDR3 covers 17 residues. Germline V gene sequence: CDR1 LGHNA, CDR2 YSLEER. The ends lost 0 bases at V and 1 base at J; junction bases unmatched: 6. This sequence originates from a man younger than 35 in good health. The sequenced material came from blood. The chain couples TRBV4-3 to TRBJ1-1, with 9 bases identical to TRBD1. The CDR3 DNA sequence: TGCGCCAGCAGCCAAGATGTCGGACAGGGGTCGAACACTGAAGCTTTCTTT. As protein: CASSQDVGQGSNTEAFF.